This is a list of T cell receptor beta chains from one sample in a study of OX40 agonist ivuxolimab in advanced cancers. The method was immunoSEQ multiplex PCR; TCRdb's version includes in-frame clones alone and lacks a portion of them. The repertoire holds around 60,000 clones, with 88% as singletons. The material was CD4+ or CD8+ T cells sorted from blood, obtained in a trial of the OX40 agonist ivuxolimab. Receptors were obtained from an adult with an advanced solid tumor such as melanoma, head and neck, liver or kidney cancer. Both conserved end residues are part of each CDR3. Each record gives: D gene, J gene, clone size, V gene, CDR3 DNA, CDR3 protein. A D gene is named only where the DNA matches it firmly. Clone sizes are given selectively: once, few, many, or a class where the clone is expanded.

>NA|TRBJ1-5|NA|TRBV19
TGTGCCAGTAGTCCCCAGCCACATCCCAATCAGCCCCAGCATTTT
CASSPQPHPNQPQHF
>NA|TRBJ2-1|NA|TRBV2
TGTGCCAGCAGTAAGGAGGGGTCTTTGAATGAGCAGTTCTTC
CASSKEGSLNEQFF
>NA|TRBJ2-7|NA|TRBV2
TGTGCCAGCAGTGGGGACGAGCAGTACTTC
CASSGDEQYF
>TRBD2|TRBJ2-7|NA|TRBV28
TGTGCCAGCAGCTCCTCGGGCGGGAGGCGTTACGAGCAGTACTTC
CASSSSGGRRYEQYF
>NA|TRBJ2-2|NA|TRBV19
TGTGCCAGTAGTTATGACAGCTCGAACACCGGGGAGCTGTTTTTT
CASSYDSSNTGELFF
>NA|TRBJ1-4|NA|TRBV6-5
TGTGCCAGCAGCTCCGACAGTGGAGGCCGTAAACTGTTTTTT
CASSSDSGGRKLFF
>TRBD2|TRBJ2-1|NA|TRBV28
TGTGCCAGCTCCTCCGGGACTAGCGGGAGCAATGAGCAGTTCTTC
CASSSGTSGSNEQFF
>TRBD2|TRBJ2-3|NA|TRBV28
TGTGCCAGCGGCACCGGGACTAGCGGGAGAATAGATACGCAGTATTTT
CASGTGTSGRIDTQYF
>TRBD2|TRBJ2-7|NA|TRBV7-1
TGTGCCAGCAGCTCTCCACGGGAGGAGGATAGCGAGCAGTACTTC
CASSSPREEDSEQYF
>NA|TRBJ2-7|NA|TRBV11-2
TGTGCCAGCAGCCCACCAGGGTCTACTAAATTCGAGCAGTACTTC
CASSPPGSTKFEQYF
>TRBD2|TRBJ2-3|NA|TRBV7-9
TGTGCCAGCAGCCCCTGGACTAGATTCACAGATACGCAGTATTTT
CASSPWTRFTDTQYF
>NA|TRBJ1-4|NA|TRBV19
TGTGCCAGTAGTCTTTGGACAGATTCGAATGAAAAACTGTTTTTT
CASSLWTDSNEKLFF
>TRBD2|TRBJ2-7|NA|TRBV19
TGTGCCAGTAGGCCGCCGGGCGGGAGGACCTACGAGCAGTACTTC
CASRPPGGRTYEQYF
>NA|TRBJ1-4|NA|TRBV15
TGTGCCACCAGCAGAGGTTTTACAGGGTGGGGAGAAAAACTGTTTTTT
CATSRGFTGWGEKLFF
>NA|TRBJ2-3|NA|TRBV18
TGTGCCAGCTCACCTCGAAAGGGGGCAGATACGCAGTATTTT
CASSPRKGADTQYF
>TRBD1|TRBJ2-7|once|TRBV14
TGTGCCAGCAGCCAACGGGGGACAGGGTTCGTCAGCGAGCAGTACTTC
CASSQRGTGFVSEQYF
>TRBD1|TRBJ2-5|NA|TRBV5-1
TGCGCCAGCAGCATAGTTGGGACAGGGGGAGAGACCCAGTACTTC
CASSIVGTGGETQYF
>NA|TRBJ2-1|NA|TRBV7-9
TGTGCCAGCAGCCCCACGTGGGGCGGAGGAAAGGCCAATGAGCAGTTCTTC
CASSPTWGGGKANEQFF
>NA|TRBJ2-3|few|TRBV9
TGTGCCAGCAGCGAAGCAACAGATACGCAGTATTTT
CASSEATDTQYF
>NA|TRBJ1-1|NA|TRBV18
TGTGCCAGCTCACCGATTCAGGGCGACACTGAAGCTTTCTTT
CASSPIQGDTEAFF
>NA|TRBJ2-5|NA|TRBV11-2
TGTGCCAGCAGCTCTGGCGAGACCCAGTACTTC
CASSSGETQYF
>NA|TRBJ2-7|NA|TRBV6-5
TGTGCCAGCAGTTACTCGAGTAACCGAGGATCCGAGCAGTACTTC
CASSYSSNRGSEQYF
>NA|TRBJ1-4|few|TRBV4-1
TGCGCCAGCAGCCAAGTTGTAACGCTCGGGGAAAAACTGTTTTTT
CASSQVVTLGEKLFF
>NA|TRBJ1-4|NA|TRBV7-2
TGTGCCAGCAGCTTAAGCGTGGGGATTAATGAAAAACTGTTTTTT
CASSLSVGINEKLFF
>NA|TRBJ2-1|once|TRBV29-1
TGCAGCGTTGAAGCCAACAGGGTCTCCGGGCCTGAGCAGTTCTTC
CSVEANRVSGPEQFF
>TRBD1|TRBJ2-6|NA|TRBV7-2
TGTGCCAGCAGCTTAGAGGGACAGGGGGCCTCTGGGGCCAACGTCCTGACTTTC
CASSLEGQGASGANVLTF
>NA|TRBJ2-5|NA|TRBV29-1
TGCAGCTTCGGGACATCCAACATAGAGACCCAGTACTTC
CSFGTSNIETQYF
>TRBD2|TRBJ2-1|NA|TRBV5-1
TGCGCCAGCAGCTGGGTAGCGGGAGGTCCGAGCTCCTACAATGAGCAGTTCTTC
CASSWVAGGPSSYNEQFF
>TRBD2|TRBJ2-7|NA|TRBV6-6
TGTGCCAGCAGTCAGCCGACTAGCGTGAAGTACTTC
CASSQPTSVKYF
>NA|TRBJ2-5|few|TRBV14
TGTGCCAGCAGCCAAGAACGAGGGGGGGCAGAGACCCAGTACTTC
CASSQERGGAETQYF
>NA|TRBJ2-7|NA|TRBV7-7
TGTGCTAGCAGCTCCTCTAAGATACGGGAGAGGATCGAGCAGTACTTC
CASSSSKIRERIEQYF
>NA|TRBJ1-2|NA|TRBV28
TGTGCCAGCACCCTCCCCAGCAGGGCGGGCTACACCTTC
CASTLPSRAGYTF
>NA|TRBJ1-5|once|TRBV18
TGTGCCAGCTCAGGAGCGGTGGGCAATCAGCCCCAGCATTTT
CASSGAVGNQPQHF
>NA|TRBJ2-2|few|TRBV19
TGTGCCAGTGGAGTCTACACCGGGGAGCTGTTTTTT
CASGVYTGELFF
>NA|TRBJ1-5|NA|TRBV18
TGTGCCAGCTCACTTGAGAGTCGCGGTCAGCCCCAGCATTTT
CASSLESRGQPQHF
>NA|TRBJ2-1|NA|TRBV18
TGTGCCAGCTCACCCCGTCAAGGGAGGAATGAGCAGTTCTTC
CASSPRQGRNEQFF
>NA|TRBJ2-1|once|TRBV16
TGTGCCAGCAGCCAGGGCGAGAGGTACAATGAGCAGTTCTTC
CASSQGERYNEQFF
>TRBD2|TRBJ2-2|NA|TRBV15
TGTGCCACCAGCAGAGATACGTTTGCGGGAGAAACCGGGGAGCTGTTTTTT
CATSRDTFAGETGELFF
>NA|TRBJ1-2|NA|TRBV6-6
TGTGCCAGCAGTTCCTCATTTAACTATGGCTACACCTTC
CASSSSFNYGYTF
>TRBD1|TRBJ2-2|NA|TRBV19
TGTGCCAGTAGTATAGCCGGACAGGGTTTTACCGGGGAGCTGTTTTTT
CASSIAGQGFTGELFF
>NA|TRBJ1-2|NA|TRBV9
TGTGCCAGCAGCCCCTATGGACCTTCCTATGGCTACACCTTC
CASSPYGPSYGYTF
>NA|TRBJ1-5|NA|TRBV11-2
TGTGCCAGCAGCCCCGGAGGGTTAGGGTATCAGCCCCAGCATTTT
CASSPGGLGYQPQHF
>NA|TRBJ1-4|NA|TRBV28
TGTGCCAGCAGGGGGTTCTTCGGGGAAAAACTGTTTTTT
CASRGFFGEKLFF
>NA|TRBJ2-7|NA|TRBV5-6
TGTGCCAGCAGCTTGTGGGCCCTTGCCTACGAGCAGTACTTC
CASSLWALAYEQYF
>NA|TRBJ2-2|NA|TRBV9
TGTGCCAGCAGCGTAGGAGGGTGGTCCGGGGAGCTGTTTTTT
CASSVGGWSGELFF
>NA|TRBJ2-2|NA|TRBV7-9
TGTGCCAGCAGCGCAGAGGCCGGAAAGGTCGGCACCGGGGAGCTGTTTTTT
CASSAEAGKVGTGELFF
>NA|TRBJ2-7|NA|TRBV5-1
TGCGCCAGCTCTACTCAGGGGAGCTCCTACGAGCAGTACTTC
CASSTQGSSYEQYF
>NA|TRBJ1-2|NA|TRBV21-1
TGTGCCAGCAGCAAAGTCAGGGTACAAGGCTACACCTTC
CASSKVRVQGYTF
>TRBD1|TRBJ1-6|NA|TRBV15
TGTGCCACCAGCAGAGATCAGGGGGGTAACTCACCCCTCCACTTT
CATSRDQGGNSPLHF
>TRBD1|TRBJ1-5|NA|TRBV7-2
TGTGCCAGCAGCTTAGCGGCAGGGGGTAGAAATCAGCCCCAGCATTTT
CASSLAAGGRNQPQHF
>NA|TRBJ1-1|NA|TRBV7-9
TGTGCCAGCAGCTTAGCGGGGTTCACTGAAGCTTTCTTT
CASSLAGFTEAFF
>NA|TRBJ2-4|once|TRBV29-1
TGCAGCGTTGGGCCCCGACTAGAGGACATTCAGTACTTC
CSVGPRLEDIQYF
>TRBD2|TRBJ2-3|NA|TRBV5-4
TGTGCCAGCAGCAAAAGGACTAGCGGGAGTGGAGATACGCAGTATTTT
CASSKRTSGSGDTQYF
>TRBD1|TRBJ2-7|NA|TRBV10-2
TGCGCCAGCACTCCGGGACAGCATTTCCTCTACGAGCAGTACTTC
CASTPGQHFLYEQYF
>NA|TRBJ1-2|NA|TRBV6-1
TGTGCCAGCAGTGACAGGGTGGGAAACTATGGCTACACCTTC
CASSDRVGNYGYTF
>NA|TRBJ1-3|NA|TRBV6-5
TGTGCCAGCAGTACGGGACTGGGAAACACCATATATTTT
CASSTGLGNTIYF
>NA|TRBJ1-1|NA|TRBV5-1
TGCGCCAGCAGCTTGGGTAGGGACACTGAAGCTTTCTTT
CASSLGRDTEAFF